Each of the 2 T cell receptor beta chains below was sequenced from the same sample in a study of blood T cell repertoires in COVID-19. TCRdb keeps only in-frame clones here, not all; method: immunoSEQ multiplex PCR. The sample records tens of thousands of clones, 91% being singletons. Sequenced material: peripheral blood. These receptors all stem from a human donor with active COVID-19. The donor label of this sample is uncertain.

V is TRBV5-4 and J is TRBJ2-1, with TRBD2 identical over 8 bases. Germline V gives CDR1 SGHNT, CDR2 YYREEE (reference sequence). This CDR3 contains 15 residues. V shed 2 bases, J shed 6 bases, and the junction held 7 bases outside the gene matches. The CDR3: CASSFGTSSSNEQFF. In nucleotides, the CDR3 is TGTGCCAGCAGCTTCGGGACTAGTTCTTCCAATGAGCAGTTCTTC.

This clone was counted once. The J gene is TRBJ2-7, the V gene TRBV5-1; the match to TRBD1 covers 9 bases. Germline CDR1 is SGHRS and CDR2 is YFSETQ. With V trimmed by 4 bases and J by 2 bases, 7 bases remained unmatched. This CDR3 comprises 15 residues. Here the CDR3 DNA reads TGCGCCAGCAGCAAGGGACAGGGAGGCCCCTACGAGCAGTACTTC. This codes for CASSKGQGGPYEQYF.